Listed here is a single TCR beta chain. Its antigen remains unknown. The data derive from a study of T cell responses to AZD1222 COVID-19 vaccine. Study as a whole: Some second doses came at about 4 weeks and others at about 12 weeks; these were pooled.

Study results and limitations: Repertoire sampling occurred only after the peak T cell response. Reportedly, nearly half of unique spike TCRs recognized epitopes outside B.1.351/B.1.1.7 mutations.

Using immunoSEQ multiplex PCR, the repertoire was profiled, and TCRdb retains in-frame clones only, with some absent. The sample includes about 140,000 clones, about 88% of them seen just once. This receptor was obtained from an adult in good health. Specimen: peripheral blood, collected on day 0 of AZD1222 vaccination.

The CDR3 DNA sequence: TGTGCCAGCAGAATACTAGCGGGGGGGAACACCGGGGAGCTGTTTTTT. This sequence encodes CASRILAGGNTGELFF. This chain uses TRBV7-8 with TRBJ2-2; 12 nucleotides match TRBD2. CDR1 is SGHVS, CDR2 FQNEAQ, per germline. The CDR3 covers 16 residues. The ends lost 6 bases at V and 1 base at J; junction bases unmatched: 3.